This T cell receptor beta chain was documented in a study of blood T cell repertoires in COVID-19. About the study: The samples span acute and convalescent COVID-19 from the United States, Italy and Spain. The cDNA or gDNA used as material had been derived from T cells, B-cell-depleted T cells, or PBMCs.

Trimming pared 0 bases from V and 7 bases from J, leaving 16 bases between. This CDR3 has 16 amino acids. Looked up from germline, CDR1 is SGHRS and CDR2 is YFSETQ. Authors' methods: Cell counts per sample came from amplifying reference gene primers. TCRdb keeps only in-frame clones here, not all; method: immunoSEQ multiplex PCR. V and J calls and clone size are as listed in that table; D and trimming were resolved from the DNA. Found here are hundreds of thousands of clones, 87% of them singletons; the top ten hold just over 7%. The sequenced sample consisted of peripheral blood. The TCR originated in a man in his sixties who had recovered from COVID-19. The chain couples TRBV5-1 to TRBJ1-4, with a weak D call TRBD1 (6 bases). The CDR3 DNA is TGCGCCAGCAGCTTGGGTGTGACAGGCGGTAGTGAAAAACTGTTTTTT. It translates to CASSLGVTGGSEKLFF.